The rows below give T cell receptor beta chains drawn from one sample of a study of T cell repertoires in cytomegalovirus infection. TCRdb used MiXCR to reprocess the reads, holding one entry per CDR3 protein. This table has around 740,000 distinct CDR3 sequences, approximately 34% appearing once. Sample: PBMCs. The receptors here all came from a human donor in good health (CMV status not recorded). Some clones in this sample may be carry-over from other donors' samples. Both conserved end residues are part of each CDR3. The order of the fields is clone size, V gene, D gene, J gene, CDR3 DNA, CDR3 protein. A D gene is named only where the DNA matches it firmly. Clone sizes are given selectively: once, few, many, or a class where the clone is expanded.

clone size: few
V gene: TRBV7-2
D gene: -
J gene: TRBJ1-1
CDR3 DNA: TGTGCCAGCAGCTTATCGTGGGCGGGAGGGACCGAAGCTTTCTTT
CDR3 protein: CASSLSWAGGTEAFF

clone size: few
V gene: TRBV7-2
D gene: -
J gene: TRBJ1-1
CDR3 DNA: TGTGCCAGCAGCTTAGCACGCGGCGGGACAAAAGGATTGAACACTGAAGCTTTCTTT
CDR3 protein: CASSLARGGTKGLNTEAFF

clone size: -
V gene: TRBV6-1
D gene: -
J gene: TRBJ2-3
CDR3 DNA: TGTGCCAGCATTCACTATACCCTAAGCACAGATACGCAGTATTTT
CDR3 protein: CASIHYTLSTDTQYF

clone size: -
V gene: TRBV5-6
D gene: -
J gene: TRBJ2-5
CDR3 DNA: TGTGCCAGCAGCTATAGGGGGGGCTTGGGGACCCAGTACTTC
CDR3 protein: CASSYRGGLGTQYF

clone size: -
V gene: TRBV6-6
D gene: TRBD1
J gene: TRBJ2-7
CDR3 DNA: TGTGCCAGCCATACAGGGGGCCCCTACGAGCAGTACTTC
CDR3 protein: CASHTGGPYEQYF

clone size: few
V gene: TRBV28
D gene: TRBD1
J gene: TRBJ2-7
CDR3 DNA: TGTGCCAGCCGGGACAGGGACGAGCAGTACTTC
CDR3 protein: CASRDRDEQYF

clone size: many
V gene: TRBV6-2/TRBV6-3
D gene: TRBD1
J gene: TRBJ2-7
CDR3 DNA: TGTGCCAGCAGTTACTTGATAAGGACCACAGGGGGCTGGCAGTACTTC
CDR3 protein: CASSYLIRTTGGWQYF

clone size: few
V gene: TRBV10-3
D gene: -
J gene: TRBJ2-1
CDR3 DNA: TGTGCCATCAGTGGGGCCGGGGAGCAGTTCTTC
CDR3 protein: CAISGAGEQFF

clone size: few
V gene: TRBV6-6
D gene: -
J gene: TRBJ2-2
CDR3 DNA: TGTGCCAGCAGTTACTCGACAAGCGGGACCGGGGAGCTGTTTTTT
CDR3 protein: CASSYSTSGTGELFF

clone size: -
V gene: TRBV20-1
D gene: -
J gene: TRBJ2-1
CDR3 DNA: TGCAGTTGCTCGGGGGCCTACAATGAGCAGTTCTTC
CDR3 protein: CSCSGAYNEQFF

clone size: -
V gene: TRBV6-6
D gene: TRBD2
J gene: TRBJ2-3
CDR3 DNA: TGTGCCAGCACCCTACGGGGGGCTAGCGGGGGTCCGCTACAACCTAGCACAGATACGCAGTATTTT
CDR3 protein: CASTLRGASGGPLQPSTDTQYF

clone size: -
V gene: TRBV7-2
D gene: -
J gene: TRBJ2-7
CDR3 DNA: TGTGCCAGAAGCTTTGGGCCAGAAGTCTCCTACGAGAAGTACTTC
CDR3 protein: CARSFGPEVSYEKYF

clone size: -
V gene: TRBV7-9
D gene: TRBD2
J gene: TRBJ2-7
CDR3 DNA: TGTGCCAGCAGCTTCTCGACGGGACTATCCTACGAGCAGTACTTC
CDR3 protein: CASSFSTGLSYEQYF

clone size: -
V gene: TRBV13
D gene: TRBD2
J gene: TRBJ2-7
CDR3 DNA: TGTGCCAGCAGCCGTAGCGGGGGGTTTCGCGAGCAGTACTTC
CDR3 protein: CASSRSGGFREQYF

clone size: few
V gene: TRBV12-3/TRBV12-4
D gene: -
J gene: TRBJ2-5
CDR3 DNA: TGTGCCAGCAGTTTAGCGCATGGGGCGGCAGAGACCCAGTACTTC
CDR3 protein: CASSLAHGAAETQYF

clone size: few
V gene: TRBV6-1
D gene: -
J gene: TRBJ2-7
CDR3 DNA: TGTGCCAGCAGTGAAACGTCCCGAAGGGCTCAAGAGCAGTACTTC
CDR3 protein: CASSETSRRAQEQYF

clone size: -
V gene: TRBV10-3
D gene: -
J gene: TRBJ1-2
CDR3 DNA: TGTGCCCTTCGGGGTGCAGGCCCTTATGATGGCTACACCTTC
CDR3 protein: CALRGAGPYDGYTF

clone size: -
V gene: TRBV7-9
D gene: -
J gene: TRBJ1-4
CDR3 DNA: TGTGCCAGCAGCGCTGGCGGACGCCGGACAACTAATGAAAAACTGTGTTTT
CDR3 protein: CASSAGGRRTTNEKLCF

clone size: -
V gene: TRBV7-2
D gene: -
J gene: TRBJ1-2
CDR3 DNA: TGTGCCAGCACCCCGGACGGAGTTAATTATGGCTACACCTTC
CDR3 protein: CASTPDGVNYGYTF

clone size: once
V gene: TRBV30
D gene: TRBD2
J gene: TRBJ2-3
CDR3 DNA: TGTGCCTGGAGTAAAGCGGGGGGCACAGATACGCAGTATTTT
CDR3 protein: CAWSKAGGTDTQYF

clone size: -
V gene: TRBV7-6
D gene: -
J gene: TRBJ1-1
CDR3 DNA: TGTGCCAGCAGCCCGGACCTTCAGAACACTGAAGCTTTCTTT
CDR3 protein: CASSPDLQNTEAFF

clone size: few
V gene: TRBV4-1
D gene: -
J gene: TRBJ1-1
CDR3 DNA: TGCGCCAGCAGCCAAGATCGGGCCATGAACACTGAAGCTTTCTTT
CDR3 protein: CASSQDRAMNTEAFF

clone size: -
V gene: TRBV6-4
D gene: TRBD2
J gene: TRBJ2-5
CDR3 DNA: TGTGCCAGCAGTGCGGTTAGCGGGAGCGGTGAGACCCAGTACTTC
CDR3 protein: CASSAVSGSGETQYF

clone size: -
V gene: TRBV29-1
D gene: TRBD1
J gene: TRBJ2-3
CDR3 DNA: TGCAGCGTTGGGACAGGGGGCACAGATACGCAGTATTTT
CDR3 protein: CSVGTGGTDTQYF

clone size: -
V gene: TRBV19
D gene: TRBD1
J gene: TRBJ1-1
CDR3 DNA: TGTGCCAGTAAAGCAGGACAGGGCGTCACTGAAGCTTTCTTT
CDR3 protein: CASKAGQGVTEAFF

clone size: -
V gene: TRBV30
D gene: -
J gene: TRBJ1-5
CDR3 DNA: TGTGCCTGGGGGACTGACAGAAGGAATCAGCCCCAGCATTTT
CDR3 protein: CAWGTDRRNQPQHF

clone size: -
V gene: TRBV28
D gene: TRBD1
J gene: TRBJ2-4
CDR3 DNA: TGTGCCAGCAGCAGAGACAGGGGGACAGACATTCAGTACTTC
CDR3 protein: CASSRDRGTDIQYF

clone size: few
V gene: TRBV6-2/TRBV6-3
D gene: -
J gene: TRBJ2-1
CDR3 DNA: TGTGCCAGCAGTTACTCAAGGCGTGAGCAGTTCTTC
CDR3 protein: CASSYSRREQFF

clone size: few
V gene: TRBV7-6
D gene: -
J gene: TRBJ2-3
CDR3 DNA: TGTGCCAGCGGTGCAGGTCGTACGCAGTATTTT
CDR3 protein: CASGAGRTQYF

clone size: few
V gene: TRBV25-1
D gene: -
J gene: TRBJ1-4
CDR3 DNA: TGTGCCAGCAGTGAATATGGGGGCTTTGAAAAACTGTTTTTT
CDR3 protein: CASSEYGGFEKLFF

clone size: few
V gene: TRBV7-9
D gene: -
J gene: TRBJ1-2
CDR3 DNA: TGTGCCAGCAGCTGGTTGACAGTGAACTATGGCTACACCTTC
CDR3 protein: CASSWLTVNYGYTF

clone size: -
V gene: TRBV7-9
D gene: -
J gene: TRBJ2-7
CDR3 DNA: TGTGCCAGCTTACGCGGGACTGGACTAACCTACGAGCAGTACTTC
CDR3 protein: CASLRGTGLTYEQYF

clone size: -
V gene: TRBV5-1
D gene: -
J gene: TRBJ2-2
CDR3 DNA: TGCGCCAGCAGCTTGGCAGGGAAAGTGAACACCGGGGAGCTGTTTTTT
CDR3 protein: CASSLAGKVNTGELFF

clone size: -
V gene: TRBV6-1
D gene: TRBD1
J gene: TRBJ1-5
CDR3 DNA: TGTGCCAGCAACCGAGGGGGCGGTCAGCCCCAGCATTTT
CDR3 protein: CASNRGGGQPQHF

clone size: -
V gene: TRBV28
D gene: TRBD2
J gene: TRBJ2-3
CDR3 DNA: TGTGCCAGCGACGGGGCGGGAGGATACACAGATACGCAGTATTTT
CDR3 protein: CASDGAGGYTDTQYF

clone size: -
V gene: TRBV28
D gene: TRBD1
J gene: TRBJ1-2
CDR3 DNA: TGTGCCAGTATAGGACAGGGGCTTGGCTACACCTTC
CDR3 protein: CASIGQGLGYTF

clone size: -
V gene: TRBV5-5
D gene: TRBD1
J gene: TRBJ1-2
CDR3 DNA: TGTGCCAGCAGCGGCAATTCCGGGACAGTCTATGGCTACACCTTC
CDR3 protein: CASSGNSGTVYGYTF

clone size: -
V gene: TRBV10-2
D gene: -
J gene: TRBJ1-5
CDR3 DNA: TGCGCCAGCGCTGGGGGGTTGGGCAATCAGCCCCAGCATTTT
CDR3 protein: CASAGGLGNQPQHF

clone size: -
V gene: TRBV6-6
D gene: TRBD2
J gene: TRBJ2-1
CDR3 DNA: TGTGCCAGCAGCCTACGACCGGGGGGGGCGGACAATGAGCAGTTCTTC
CDR3 protein: CASSLRPGGADNEQFF

clone size: few
V gene: TRBV4-1
D gene: TRBD2
J gene: TRBJ2-7
CDR3 DNA: TGCGCCAGCAGCCCGCGGGAGGTGAACTACGAGCAGTACTTC
CDR3 protein: CASSPREVNYEQYF

clone size: many
V gene: TRBV7-2
D gene: -
J gene: TRBJ1-1
CDR3 DNA: TGTGCCAGCAGCTTTGGGGGGCGACGGGGTACTGAAGCTTTCTTT
CDR3 protein: CASSFGGRRGTEAFF

clone size: -
V gene: TRBV6-8
D gene: TRBD1
J gene: TRBJ1-2
CDR3 DNA: TGTGCCAGCATTCGCGGACAGGGGGCGGCTGGCTACACCTTC
CDR3 protein: CASIRGQGAAGYTF

clone size: -
V gene: TRBV18
D gene: -
J gene: TRBJ1-3
CDR3 DNA: TGTGCCAGCTCACCAAAGGGCAGCCTCTCTGGAAACACCATATATTTT
CDR3 protein: CASSPKGSLSGNTIYF

clone size: once
V gene: TRBV28
D gene: TRBD2
J gene: TRBJ2-6
CDR3 DNA: TGTGCCAGCAGAGCGGGAGGCTCTGGGGCCAACGTCCTGACTTTC
CDR3 protein: CASRAGGSGANVLTF

clone size: -
V gene: TRBV7-6
D gene: -
J gene: TRBJ2-1
CDR3 DNA: TGTGCCAGCAGCTCATTCAAGTACAGAAATGAGCAGTTATTC
CDR3 protein: CASSSFKYRNEQLF

clone size: -
V gene: TRBV19
D gene: -
J gene: TRBJ1-5
CDR3 DNA: TGTGCCAGTAGTATAGATGGTGGCAATCAGCCCCAGCATTTT
CDR3 protein: CASSIDGGNQPQHF

clone size: -
V gene: TRBV6-2/TRBV6-3
D gene: -
J gene: TRBJ2-5
CDR3 DNA: TGTGCCACCCGGGACTCGAAAGAGACCCAGTACTTC
CDR3 protein: CATRDSKETQYF

clone size: -
V gene: TRBV15
D gene: -
J gene: TRBJ2-5
CDR3 DNA: TGTGCCACCAGCAGAGATTTCGCCTCCCAAGAGACCCAGTACTTC
CDR3 protein: CATSRDFASQETQYF

clone size: -
V gene: TRBV10-2
D gene: -
J gene: TRBJ1-1
CDR3 DNA: TGCGCCAGCATAGAACCTAGTCGCCGGAACACTGAAGCTTTCTTT
CDR3 protein: CASIEPSRRNTEAFF

clone size: -
V gene: TRBV10-1
D gene: TRBD1
J gene: TRBJ1-4
CDR3 DNA: TGCGCCAGCCGAGGACAGGGTAGGGCTAATGAAAAACTGTTTTTT
CDR3 protein: CASRGQGRANEKLFF

clone size: -
V gene: TRBV7-9
D gene: TRBD1
J gene: TRBJ2-7
CDR3 DNA: TGTGCCAGCAGCCAGAGGGACAGGCAAAAAGAGCAGTACTTC
CDR3 protein: CASSQRDRQKEQYF

clone size: few
V gene: TRBV12-3/TRBV12-4
D gene: -
J gene: TRBJ1-3
CDR3 DNA: TGTGCCAGCAGTCGAACAAGTAACTCTGGAAACACCATATATTTT
CDR3 protein: CASSRTSNSGNTIYF